These T cell receptor beta chains were read from a single sample in a study of molecular identifiers for immune sequencing clone quantification. TCRdb recomputed calls from the PCR reads with MiXCR, one row per CDR3 protein. In the table there are 490,000 or so distinct CDR3 sequences, approximately 25% of which are singletons. Material: naive CD8+ T cells from blood, with Jurkat cell RNA spiked in. All receptors come from a human donor in good health. Some libraries in this study had Jurkat cell RNA spiked in. CDR3s include the opening cysteine and the closing phenylalanine or tryptophan. A D gene is named only where the DNA matches it firmly. Expanded clones get a size class; other rows say once, few or many, or leave the size out.

v_call: TRBV15; d_call: -; j_call: TRBJ1-5; clone_size: -; cdr3_nt: TGTGCCACCTCGGGGGGGTTGAATCAGCCCCAGCATTTT; cdr3_aa: CATSGGLNQPQHF
v_call: TRBV6-2/TRBV6-3; d_call: TRBD1; j_call: TRBJ2-7; clone_size: -; cdr3_nt: TGTGCCACCACAGGGTCCTCGGGACAGGACCCCTACGAGCAGTACTTC; cdr3_aa: CATTGSSGQDPYEQYF
v_call: TRBV5-6; d_call: -; j_call: TRBJ2-3; clone_size: many; cdr3_nt: TGTGCCAGCAGCTTGGCCGGAACGGGAGTGAAAGATACGCAGTATTTT; cdr3_aa: CASSLAGTGVKDTQYF
v_call: TRBV20-1; d_call: TRBD1; j_call: TRBJ1-5; clone_size: many; cdr3_nt: TGCAGTGCTAGAGTGGGACAGTATAGCAATCAGCCCCAGCATTTT; cdr3_aa: CSARVGQYSNQPQHF
v_call: TRBV6-1; d_call: -; j_call: TRBJ1-1; clone_size: many; cdr3_nt: TGTGCCAGCCGTCAGGCGGGCCGGGGAGCTTTCTTT; cdr3_aa: CASRQAGRGAFF
v_call: TRBV29-1; d_call: TRBD1; j_call: TRBJ2-2; clone_size: many; cdr3_nt: TGCAGCGTTGTCGCACGGACAGGGGCGAACACCGGGGAGCTGTTTTTT; cdr3_aa: CSVVARTGANTGELFF
v_call: TRBV7-9; d_call: -; j_call: TRBJ2-7; clone_size: -; cdr3_nt: TGTGCCAGCAGTCCCATGAGAGGGACAAGCTCCTACGAGCAGTACTTC; cdr3_aa: CASSPMRGTSSYEQYF
v_call: TRBV4-1; d_call: TRBD2; j_call: TRBJ2-1; clone_size: -; cdr3_nt: TGCGCCAGCAGTCAGGTACCGGGACTAGCGGGGGGAACCTACAATGAGCAGTTCTTC; cdr3_aa: CASSQVPGLAGGTYNEQFF
v_call: TRBV2; d_call: -; j_call: TRBJ1-1; clone_size: -; cdr3_nt: TGTGCCAGCAGTGAATTGACAGAGAACACTGAAGCTCTCTTT; cdr3_aa: CASSELTENTEALF
v_call: TRBV7-2; d_call: -; j_call: TRBJ2-3; clone_size: many; cdr3_nt: TGTGCCAGCAGCCTAGGGGACACCCGAAATTTTGATACGCAGTATTTT; cdr3_aa: CASSLGDTRNFDTQYF
v_call: TRBV5-1; d_call: TRBD1; j_call: TRBJ2-7; clone_size: few; cdr3_nt: TGCGCCAGCAGCTACTGGACAGGGAGCTCCTACGAGCAGTACTTC; cdr3_aa: CASSYWTGSSYEQYF
v_call: TRBV5-1; d_call: TRBD2; j_call: TRBJ2-5; clone_size: many; cdr3_nt: TGCGCCAGCAGCTTGGTGGGTAGCGGGATCGAGACCCAGTACTTC; cdr3_aa: CASSLVGSGIETQYF
v_call: TRBV29-1; d_call: TRBD2; j_call: TRBJ2-3; clone_size: many; cdr3_nt: TGCAGCGCTGGGACTAGCGGACCCACAGATACGCAGTATTTT; cdr3_aa: CSAGTSGPTDTQYF
v_call: TRBV10-3; d_call: -; j_call: TRBJ1-2; clone_size: many; cdr3_nt: TGTGCCATCAGTGGAGGGGAGGCTGGCTACACCTTC; cdr3_aa: CAISGGEAGYTF
v_call: TRBV19; d_call: -; j_call: TRBJ2-2; clone_size: few; cdr3_nt: TGTGCCAGCGAACGGATCTGGGCCACCGGGGAGCTGTTTTTT; cdr3_aa: CASERIWATGELFF
v_call: TRBV6-5; d_call: -; j_call: TRBJ1-5; clone_size: -; cdr3_nt: TGTGCCAGCAGAACAGGGTTAAATAGCAGTCAGCCCCAGCATTTT; cdr3_aa: CASRTGLNSSQPQHF
v_call: TRBV3-1; d_call: -; j_call: TRBJ1-1; clone_size: -; cdr3_nt: TGTGCCAGCAGCCAGACCCGGGGGTCAGAAGGACAGAACACTGAAGCTTTCTTT; cdr3_aa: CASSQTRGSEGQNTEAFF
v_call: TRBV4-3; d_call: -; j_call: TRBJ1-5; clone_size: -; cdr3_nt: TGCGCCAGCAGCCTCAACCACGGCGCAGGGGTCGGCAATCAGCCCCAGCATTTT; cdr3_aa: CASSLNHGAGVGNQPQHF
v_call: TRBV12-5; d_call: -; j_call: TRBJ2-2; clone_size: -; cdr3_nt: TGTGCTAGTGGTTTGGTATTCGGGGGAACCGAGGAGCTGTTTTTT; cdr3_aa: CASGLVFGGTEELFF
v_call: TRBV29-1; d_call: TRBD2; j_call: TRBJ2-7; clone_size: few; cdr3_nt: TGCAGCGCAAGGACTAGCGGCGACGAGCAGTACTTC; cdr3_aa: CSARTSGDEQYF
v_call: TRBV7-6; d_call: -; j_call: TRBJ1-6; clone_size: few; cdr3_nt: TGTGCCAGCAGCTTAGGGGACCGACATCCATCCCTCCACTTT; cdr3_aa: CASSLGDRHPSLHF
v_call: TRBV28; d_call: -; j_call: TRBJ2-7; clone_size: few; cdr3_nt: TGTGCCAGCAGTTTCTCACTTACCGTGGCAGCAACCTACGAGCAGTACTTC; cdr3_aa: CASSFSLTVAATYEQYF
v_call: TRBV7-9; d_call: TRBD1; j_call: TRBJ1-1; clone_size: many; cdr3_nt: TGTGCCAGCAGCTTAGTAGGGTTTAGGACAGGGATGAACACTGAAGCTTTCTTT; cdr3_aa: CASSLVGFRTGMNTEAFF
v_call: TRBV29-1; d_call: TRBD1; j_call: TRBJ2-7; clone_size: -; cdr3_nt: TGCAGCGTTTTGACAGGGCCTTACGAGCAGTACTTC; cdr3_aa: CSVLTGPYEQYF
v_call: TRBV20-1; d_call: -; j_call: TRBJ2-7; clone_size: many; cdr3_nt: TGCAGTGCTAGAGGGGTTACTAGCTCCGACGAGCAGTACTTC; cdr3_aa: CSARGVTSSDEQYF
v_call: TRBV12-3/TRBV12-4; d_call: -; j_call: TRBJ2-1; clone_size: few; cdr3_nt: TGTGCCAGCAGTTTTCCAATGAACGATGAGCAGTTCTTC; cdr3_aa: CASSFPMNDEQFF
v_call: TRBV7-8; d_call: -; j_call: TRBJ2-7; clone_size: many; cdr3_nt: TGTGCCAGCAGCCCGGGACCGCGAGCCTCCTACGAGCAGTACTTC; cdr3_aa: CASSPGPRASYEQYF
v_call: TRBV4-1; d_call: TRBD2; j_call: TRBJ2-1; clone_size: few; cdr3_nt: TGCGCCAGCAGCCTTAGCGGGAGTGCCAATGAGCAGTTCTTC; cdr3_aa: CASSLSGSANEQFF
v_call: TRBV20-1; d_call: -; j_call: TRBJ1-5; clone_size: few; cdr3_nt: TGCAGTGCTAGTCCCTCCCGTTATAGCAATCAGCCCCAGCATTTT; cdr3_aa: CSASPSRYSNQPQHF